The sequence of this TCR beta chain was determined in a study of control samples from healthy donors and cancer patients. Measured with immunoSEQ multiplex PCR; TCRdb has only the in-frame clones, and not every one. Here the sample spans around 170,000 clones, 80% to 95% being singletons. The sample was blood. The sequence was collected from a woman in her thirties in good health.

The CDR3 DNA sequence: TGTGCCAGTAGTATAACGGGACAGAGCAATCAGCCCCAGCATTTT. This gives the protein CASSITGQSNQPQHF. The chain employs TRBV19 and TRBJ1-5; TRBD1 aligns across 7 bases. This CDR3 has 15 amino acids. V was clipped by 2 bases and J by 1 base; unmatched bases: 2. CDR1 and CDR2 (germline): LNHDA, SQIVND (reference sequence).